A selection of T cell receptor beta chains follows, all from one sample in a study of blood T cells in healthy people across ages. TCRdb reprocessed the 5' RACE reads via MiXCR and lists one record per CDR3 protein. The sample contains some 880,000 distinct CDR3 sequences, 35% to 40% of which appear only once. Sequencing was done on a sample of blood. The receptor set was obtained from a man between 18 and 29 years old in good health. The CDR3 runs from the conserved cysteine through the conserved F or W. The order of the fields is clone size, V gene, D gene, CDR3 length, J gene, CDR3 protein, CDR3 DNA. D genes are given only for firm matches. Only part of the rows carry a size: once, few, many, or a class if the clone is expanded.

size: NA; V: TRBV6-2/TRBV6-3; D: NA; length: 16; J: TRBJ1-5; CDR3: CASSYATRTAYQPQHF; DNA: TGTGCCAGCAGTTACGCAACCCGGACAGCATATCAGCCCCAGCATTTT
size: many; V: TRBV21-1; D: NA; length: 15; J: TRBJ2-7; CDR3: CASSKFGQGCCEQYF; DNA: TGTGCCAGCAGCAAGTTCGGCCAGGGCTGCTGCGAGCAGTACTTC
size: few; V: TRBV29-1; D: NA; length: 12; J: TRBJ1-1; CDR3: CSARLGGQEAFF; DNA: TGCAGCGCTCGCCTTGGGGGACAAGAAGCTTTCTTT
size: NA; V: TRBV7-9; D: TRBD1; length: 20; J: TRBJ1-5; CDR3: CASSLATGQATFLSNQPQHF; DNA: TGTGCCAGCAGCTTGGCTACGGGACAGGCGACTTTCCTTAGCAATCAGCCCCAGCATTTT
size: many; V: TRBV4-1; D: TRBD1; length: 18; J: TRBJ2-6; CDR3: CASSRGDRVSSGANVLTF; DNA: TGCGCCAGCAGCCGCGGGGACAGGGTAAGCTCTGGGGCCAACGTCCTGACTTTC
size: NA; V: TRBV6-2/TRBV6-3; D: NA; length: 18; J: TRBJ2-4; CDR3: CASSYSFRPGATKNIQYF; DNA: TGTGCCAGCAGTTACTCGTTTCGGCCAGGGGCGACCAAAAACATTCAGTACTTC
size: NA; V: TRBV20-1; D: NA; length: 12; J: TRBJ2-7; CDR3: CSASPDPYEQYF; DNA: TGCAGTGCTAGCCCAGACCCCTACGAGCAGTACTTC
size: few; V: TRBV12-3/TRBV12-4; D: NA; length: 16; J: TRBJ2-5; CDR3: CASSLRAGGGRETQYF; DNA: TGTGCCAGCAGTTTACGGGCCGGAGGGGGTCGGGAGACCCAGTACTTC
size: NA; V: TRBV7-2; D: TRBD1; length: 16; J: TRBJ1-1; CDR3: CASRTDRVWAGTEAFF; DNA: TGTGCCAGCAGGACGGACAGGGTGTGGGCAGGGACTGAAGCTTTCTTT
size: NA; V: TRBV25-1; D: TRBD2; length: 15; J: TRBJ2-3; CDR3: CASRDGGAQSDTQYF; DNA: TGTGCCAGCAGGGACGGGGGGGCTCAATCAGATACGCAGTATTTT
size: few; V: TRBV20-1; D: NA; length: 15; J: TRBJ1-1; CDR3: CSANSGGLPGAEAFF; DNA: TGCAGTGCTAACTCCGGGGGCCTACCGGGGGCTGAAGCTTTCTTT
size: NA; V: TRBV5-1; D: NA; length: 14; J: TRBJ1-2; CDR3: CASSPQKKSYGYTF; DNA: TGCGCCAGCAGCCCCCAAAAAAAGTCTTATGGCTACACCTTC
size: NA; V: TRBV29-1; D: TRBD2; length: 14; J: TRBJ2-1; CDR3: CSGRLAGNYNEQFF; DNA: TGCAGCGGTAGACTAGCGGGAAATTACAATGAGCAGTTCTTC
size: NA; V: TRBV7-2; D: TRBD2; length: 15; J: TRBJ2-3; CDR3: CASSFERGVSDTQYF; DNA: TGTGCCAGCAGCTTTGAGCGGGGGGTCTCAGATACGCAGTATTTT